This T cell receptor beta chain was observed in a study of shared clonotypes between healthy human individuals. The J segment lost 3 bases and the V segment lost 4 bases, leaving 13 bases of the junction unmatched. Germline assignment: CDR1 SGHRS and CDR2 YFSETQ. The CDR3 runs to 17 residues. Terminally differentiated effector memory CD45RA+ cells were excluded from the naive CD8 cells, which were CD45RO-negative and positively selected for CCR7. Original processing methods: For the immunoSEQ data, sequences were junction-only without quality scores, so filtering differed. This table comes from immunoSEQ multiplex PCR, and its TCRdb copy is limited to in-frame clones, with some not included. That table gives V, J and clone size, and the DNA gave D and trimming. This sample has nearly 2 million clones; about 95% occur once, and the top ten carry approximately 1.2%.

The clonotype was recovered from a man between 18 and 29 years old in good health. Material: naive CD8+ T cells sorted from blood. The V call is TRBV5-1, the J call TRBJ2-5, with 9 bases matching TRBD1. CDR3 sequence: CASSTSFGQGREETQYF. The CDR3 nucleotides are TGCGCCAGCAGCACCAGTTTCGGACAGGGGAGGGAAGAGACCCAGTACTTC.